Shown below are 2 T cell receptor beta chains from a single sample sequenced in a study of CD8 T cells in ankylosing spondylitis. TCRdb redid the calling of the 5' RACE reads with MiXCR, one entry per CDR3 protein. The top ten hold approximately 32% of the sample, which has a few hundred thousand distinct CDR3 sequences, over 15% seen once. The sample taken for sequencing was blood, either unsorted or a sorted T cell fraction (not recorded which). These receptors all stem from a male donor with ankylosing spondylitis or in good health (not recorded which).

In its sample, this clonotype was seen a few times. The V gene is TRBV4-1, the J gene TRBJ2-4; D gene ambiguous. Trimming shortened V by 0 bases and J by 14 bases, and 11 bases separated the two germline ends. The length of the CDR3 is 12 residues. Germline V gene data show CDR1 as MGHRA and CDR2 as YSYEKL. The CDR3 nucleotides are TGCGCCAGCAGCCAAGATCGCCAGCTCAAGTACTTC. This translates into CASSQDRQLKYF.

Only a few counts were recorded for this clonotype. This chain joins TRBV6-5 and TRBJ2-3; 7 nucleotides line up with TRBD2. CDR1 is MNHEY, CDR2 SVGAGI, per germline. After removal of 0 bases from V and 5 bases from J, the junction contained 11 bases not matched to a gene. The CDR3 is 17 amino acids. CDR3 nucleotides: TGTGCCAGCAGTTACTCGACTTGGGGGGAGGGCCTAGATACGCAGTATTTT. Its translation is CASSYSTWGEGLDTQYF.